The rows below give T cell receptor beta chains drawn from one sample of a study of graft-versus-host responses after intestinal transplantation. Some clones are missing from TCRdb's copy, which holds only in-frame ones; the method was immunoSEQ multiplex PCR. Of some 95,000 clones listed, roughly nine tenths are singletons. Antigen specificity for these receptors is unknown. The sequencing used unstimulated CD8+ T cells sorted from spleen or lymph node cells, collected before intestinal transplant. All receptors derive from a human donor who received an intestinal transplant. CDR3s include the opening cysteine and the closing phenylalanine or tryptophan. The D gene is left open where the match is weak. Not every row has a clone size; where given, it reads once, few, many or a size class.

V gene: TRBV7-9; J gene: TRBJ2-7; clone size: .; D gene: .; CDR3 protein: CASSLGFAGYEQYF; CDR3 DNA: TGTGCCAGCAGCTTAGGGTTCGCGGGGTACGAGCAGTACTTC
V gene: TRBV6-5; J gene: TRBJ1-2; clone size: .; D gene: .; CDR3 protein: CASSYSSGIYGYTF; CDR3 DNA: TGTGCCAGCAGTTACTCGTCGGGGATCTATGGCTACACCTTC
V gene: TRBV11-2; J gene: TRBJ1-2; clone size: .; D gene: .; CDR3 protein: CASSLDAGNPYGYTF; CDR3 DNA: TGTGCCAGCAGCTTAGATGCCGGTAACCCTTATGGCTACACCTTC
V gene: TRBV13; J gene: TRBJ1-2; clone size: once; D gene: .; CDR3 protein: CASSLGRSYGYTF; CDR3 DNA: TGTGCCAGCAGCTTGGGGAGAAGCTATGGCTACACCTTC
V gene: TRBV2; J gene: TRBJ1-2; clone size: .; D gene: .; CDR3 protein: CASTPREIPNYGYTF; CDR3 DNA: TGTGCCAGCACCCCCCGGGAGATCCCTAACTATGGCTACACCTTC
V gene: TRBV19; J gene: TRBJ1-2; clone size: .; D gene: TRBD1; CDR3 protein: CASSWQGALGYTF; CDR3 DNA: TGTGCCAGTAGTTGGCAGGGGGCACTCGGCTACACCTTC
V gene: TRBV5-4; J gene: TRBJ2-1; clone size: .; D gene: TRBD2; CDR3 protein: CASSMGIGGGRDEQFF; CDR3 DNA: TGTGCCAGCAGCATGGGGATAGGCGGGGGGCGGGATGAGCAGTTCTTC
V gene: TRBV5-1; J gene: TRBJ2-1; clone size: .; D gene: TRBD1; CDR3 protein: CASSVNRGPYNEQFF; CDR3 DNA: TGCGCCAGCAGCGTAAACAGGGGGCCTTACAATGAGCAGTTCTTC
V gene: TRBV27; J gene: TRBJ2-7; clone size: few; D gene: .; CDR3 protein: CASSLSRGSYEQYF; CDR3 DNA: TGTGCCAGCAGTTTATCAAGGGGTAGCTACGAGCAGTACTTC
V gene: TRBV27; J gene: TRBJ2-3; clone size: few; D gene: TRBD2; CDR3 protein: CASSDGGGGRPFTDTQYF; CDR3 DNA: TGTGCCAGCAGTGACGGGGGCGGGGGGCGCCCTTTCACAGATACGCAGTATTTT
V gene: TRBV7-9; J gene: TRBJ2-3; clone size: .; D gene: .; CDR3 protein: CASSQTRQLTDTQYF; CDR3 DNA: TGTGCCAGCAGCCAGACCCGACAGCTAACAGATACGCAGTATTTT
V gene: TRBV7-3; J gene: TRBJ2-1; clone size: .; D gene: .; CDR3 protein: CASSSTGNNEQFF; CDR3 DNA: TGTGCCAGCAGCTCCACAGGGAACAATGAGCAGTTCTTC
V gene: TRBV4-1; J gene: TRBJ1-2; clone size: .; D gene: .; CDR3 protein: CASSQEPVGGNYGYTF; CDR3 DNA: TGCGCCAGCAGCCAAGAACCGGTAGGGGGTAACTATGGCTACACCTTC
V gene: TRBV28; J gene: TRBJ2-7; clone size: .; D gene: .; CDR3 protein: CASRSQFAAGREQYF; CDR3 DNA: TGTGCCAGCAGAAGCCAGTTCGCCGCGGGAAGAGAGCAGTACTTC
V gene: TRBV4-1; J gene: TRBJ1-3; clone size: .; D gene: TRBD1; CDR3 protein: CASSPSGQGGDTIYF; CDR3 DNA: TGCGCCAGCAGCCCCTCGGGTCAGGGGGGAGACACCATATATTTT
V gene: TRBV7-3; J gene: TRBJ2-1; clone size: .; D gene: .; CDR3 protein: CASSLRSGAYNEQFF; CDR3 DNA: TGTGCCAGCAGCTTAAGGTCAGGGGCCTACAATGAGCAGTTCTTC
V gene: TRBV11-1; J gene: TRBJ2-1; clone size: .; D gene: .; CDR3 protein: CASSLQSSSYNEQFF; CDR3 DNA: TGTGCCAGCAGCTTACAGTCAAGCTCCTACAATGAGCAGTTCTTC
V gene: TRBV5-1; J gene: TRBJ2-7; clone size: .; D gene: .; CDR3 protein: CASSLYGGAYEQYF; CDR3 DNA: TGCGCCAGCAGCTTGTATGGCGGAGCCTACGAGCAGTACTTC
V gene: TRBV5-1; J gene: TRBJ2-7; clone size: .; D gene: .; CDR3 protein: CASSPGQGGGYEQYF; CDR3 DNA: TGCGCCAGCAGCCCAGGACAGGGCGGGGGCTACGAGCAGTACTTC
V gene: TRBV30; J gene: TRBJ2-3; clone size: .; D gene: .; CDR3 protein: CAWSAGGTLDTQYF; CDR3 DNA: TGTGCCTGGAGTGCAGGGGGGACACTAGATACGCAGTATTTT
V gene: TRBV10-3; J gene: TRBJ1-2; clone size: .; D gene: TRBD1; CDR3 protein: CAISGTGSPSNYGYTF; CDR3 DNA: TGTGCCATCAGTGGGACAGGTAGTCCCTCTAACTATGGCTACACCTTC
V gene: TRBV6-5; J gene: TRBJ1-3; clone size: .; D gene: TRBD1; CDR3 protein: CASSYSQGADTIYF; CDR3 DNA: TGTGCCAGCAGTTACTCACAGGGGGCGGACACCATATATTTT
V gene: TRBV2; J gene: TRBJ2-1; clone size: .; D gene: TRBD2; CDR3 protein: CASSEREGDEQFF; CDR3 DNA: TGTGCCAGCAGTGAGCGGGAGGGCGATGAGCAGTTCTTC
V gene: TRBV30; J gene: TRBJ1-1; clone size: .; D gene: TRBD1; CDR3 protein: CAWGQGNTEAFF; CDR3 DNA: TGTGCCTGGGGACAGGGTAACACTGAAGCTTTCTTT
V gene: TRBV6-5; J gene: TRBJ2-1; clone size: .; D gene: TRBD2; CDR3 protein: CASGLAGGSNEQFF; CDR3 DNA: TGTGCCAGCGGACTAGCGGGCGGGAGCAATGAGCAGTTCTTC
V gene: TRBV7-2; J gene: TRBJ2-5; clone size: once; D gene: .; CDR3 protein: CASSFSHSSRETQYF; CDR3 DNA: TGTGCCAGCAGCTTCTCCCACTCATCTAGAGAGACCCAGTACTTC
V gene: TRBV30; J gene: TRBJ2-3; clone size: .; D gene: .; CDR3 protein: CAWASDTQYF; CDR3 DNA: TGTGCCTGGGCGTCCGATACGCAGTATTTT
V gene: TRBV19; J gene: TRBJ2-5; clone size: .; D gene: TRBD2; CDR3 protein: CASNIRLAGGSLYQETQYF; CDR3 DNA: TGTGCCAGTAACATACGTTTAGCGGGAGGCTCCCTCTACCAAGAGACCCAGTACTTC
V gene: TRBV9; J gene: TRBJ2-1; clone size: .; D gene: .; CDR3 protein: CASSVGTALYNEQFF; CDR3 DNA: TGTGCCAGCAGCGTAGGGACAGCCCTTTACAATGAGCAGTTCTTC
V gene: TRBV4-1; J gene: TRBJ2-3; clone size: .; D gene: .; CDR3 protein: CASSQVKGGTDTQYF; CDR3 DNA: TGCGCCAGCAGCCAAGTCAAAGGGGGCACAGATACGCAGTATTTT
V gene: TRBV6-1; J gene: TRBJ2-7; clone size: .; D gene: TRBD1; CDR3 protein: CASSKGQALGEQYF; CDR3 DNA: TGTGCCAGCAGTAAGGGACAGGCTTTAGGGGAGCAGTACTTC
V gene: TRBV7-9; J gene: TRBJ2-3; clone size: once; D gene: .; CDR3 protein: CASSLPLSGKLTDTQYF; CDR3 DNA: TGTGCCAGCAGCTTACCTCTGTCCGGGAAACTCACAGATACGCAGTATTTT
V gene: TRBV7-9; J gene: TRBJ2-7; clone size: .; D gene: .; CDR3 protein: CASSEGGSYEQYF; CDR3 DNA: TGTGCCAGCAGCGAAGGAGGCTCCTACGAGCAGTACTTC
V gene: TRBV6-1; J gene: TRBJ2-7; clone size: .; D gene: TRBD1; CDR3 protein: CASRGTGGLQYEQYF; CDR3 DNA: TGTGCCAGCAGGGGGACAGGGGGGCTCCAGTACGAGCAGTACTTC
V gene: TRBV7-9; J gene: TRBJ2-7; clone size: once; D gene: .; CDR3 protein: CATVTGAQGGEQYF; CDR3 DNA: TGTGCCACCGTAACAGGGGCCCAGGGGGGAGAGCAGTACTTC
V gene: TRBV7-2; J gene: TRBJ1-6; clone size: .; D gene: .; CDR3 protein: CASSFPGDSPLHF; CDR3 DNA: TGTGCCAGCAGCTTCCCCGGAGATTCACCCCTCCACTTT
V gene: TRBV7-2; J gene: TRBJ1-2; clone size: .; D gene: TRBD1; CDR3 protein: CASSLRQGGAYGYTF; CDR3 DNA: TGTGCCAGCAGCCTCCGACAGGGGGGGGCTTATGGCTACACCTTC
V gene: TRBV6-1; J gene: TRBJ1-3; clone size: .; D gene: TRBD1; CDR3 protein: CASSEGQGAVGNTIYF; CDR3 DNA: TGTGCCAGCAGTGAGGGACAGGGGGCGGTTGGAAACACCATATATTTT
V gene: TRBV6-5; J gene: TRBJ2-2; clone size: few; D gene: .; CDR3 protein: CASRPSRGWELFF; CDR3 DNA: TGTGCCAGCAGGCCTAGCCGGGGGTGGGAGCTGTTTTTT